Below are 7 T cell receptor beta chains sequenced from a single sample in a study of CD8+CD57+ T cells in acquired aplastic anemia (dated by TCRdb to 2016 to 2019). Expansion of CD8+CD57+ cells had been shown by flow cytometry in the patients chosen for sequencing. TCRdb lists the instrument as Illumina HiSeq 2000. Genomic DNA was used as template for profiling of TCR beta VDJ combinations and CDR3 sequences. Clones were called with MiXCR by TCRdb after fastp trimmed the public reads at Q25, and only in-frame beta chains were retained. Every entry covers one CDR3 protein and lists the most common genes and DNA from its rows. The sample profile shows more than 150,000 distinct CDR3 sequences; less than 50% of them were found once. Over 10% of the sample belongs to the ten largest clones. Input material: sorted CD4+, CD8+, or CD8+CD57+ T cells (not recorded which) from PBMCs. These receptors originate from a human donor with aplastic anemia.

Ten or more counts support this clonotype. The rearrangement joins TRBV7-1 to TRBJ2-4; D is uncertain. Being an ORF, TRBV7-1 has a function that is uncertain. The V and J ends lost 3 bases and 0 bases respectively, with 15 bases between them. The CDR3 consists of 17 residues. CDR3 amino acids: CASSSATAQLAKNIQYF. As DNA, the CDR3 is TGTGCCAGCAGCTCCGCCACGGCACAGTTAGCCAAAAACATTCAGTACTTC.

The chain uses TRBV20-1 and TRBJ2-1; D gene uncertain. This CDR3 has 13 residues. Germline V gene data show CDR1 as DFQATT and CDR2 as SNEGSKA (reference sequence). The V gene lost 2 bases and the J gene lost 2 bases, with 7 bases spanning the gap. The CDR3 loop is CSARHPPYNEQFF. DNA of the CDR3: TGCAGTGCTAGACACCCCCCCTACAATGAGCAGTTCTTC.

A few counts support this clonotype. The chain is built from TRBV5-1 and TRBJ2-7; TRBD1 matches 8 bases. Germline-derived CDR1 and CDR2 are SGHRS and YFSETQ. The CDR3 is 13 amino acids. J gave up 2 bases and V 7 bases, and 5 bases lay outside the gene matches. CDR3 region: CASGQGAPYEQYF. The CDR3 DNA reads as TGCGCCAGCGGGCAGGGGGCGCCCTACGAGCAGTACTTC.

This clonotype was recorded at least ten times. The chain is built from TRBV5-5 and TRBJ2-5; 7 bases are a match to TRBD2. The CDR3 is 13 residues long. Losses at the gene ends were 5 bases for V and 3 bases for J; bases not matched to a gene: 4. In germline, CDR1 is SGHKS, CDR2 YYEKEE (reference sequence). Here the CDR3 DNA reads TGTGCCAGCAGATACCTAGCGGAAGAGACCCAGTACTTC. This encodes CASRYLAEETQYF.

The rearrangement uses TRBV10-3 and TRBJ1-1; possibly TRBD1 for D (6 bases). Trimming took 2 bases from V and 0 from J, leaving 13 bases between them. The CDR3 has 16 residues. The germline gives CDR1 ENHRY, CDR2 SYGVKD. DNA of the CDR3: TGTGCCATCAGTGAGGGTCAGGGGATAGTGAACACTGAAGCTTTCTTT. Its translation: CAISEGQGIVNTEAFF.

This sequence joins TRBV30 and TRBJ2-7; possible D gene TRBD2, 5 bases. Trimming stripped 1 base from V and 7 bases from J, with 8 bases between. This CDR3 contains 11 residues. Germline CDR1 reads GTSNPN; CDR2 reads SVGIG (reference sequence). The CDR3 DNA reads as TGTGCCTGGAGTGGGACTTCTGAGCAGTACTTC. Translation: CAWSGTSEQYF.

Details on this clonotype: This may be a read error: a much more frequent sequence differs by one nucleotide. The chain recombines TRBV4-2 with TRBJ2-1, with TRBD2 matching over 15 bases. Germline CDR1 and CDR2: LGHNA and YNFKEQ. This CDR3 region has 15 residues. DNA of the CDR3: TGTGCCAGCAGGCACGGGACTAGCGGGGGGAATGAGCAGTCCTTC. This sequence encodes CASRHGTSGGNEQSF.